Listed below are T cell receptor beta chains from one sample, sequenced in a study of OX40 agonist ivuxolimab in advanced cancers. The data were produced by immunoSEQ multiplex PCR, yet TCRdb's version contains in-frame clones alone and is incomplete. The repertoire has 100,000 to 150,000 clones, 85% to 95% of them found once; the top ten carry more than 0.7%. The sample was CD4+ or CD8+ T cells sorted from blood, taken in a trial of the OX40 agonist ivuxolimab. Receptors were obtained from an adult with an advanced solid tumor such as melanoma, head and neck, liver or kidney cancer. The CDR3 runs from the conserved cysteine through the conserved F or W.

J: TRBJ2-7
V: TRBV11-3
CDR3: CASSTGLAGGGYEQYF

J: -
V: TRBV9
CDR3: CASSVELSGYEQYF

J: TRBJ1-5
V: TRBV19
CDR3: CASSNRGGQPQHF

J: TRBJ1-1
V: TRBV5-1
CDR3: CASSSGQVNTEAFF

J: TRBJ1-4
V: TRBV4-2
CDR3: CASSHPGIATNEKLFF

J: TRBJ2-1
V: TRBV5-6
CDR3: CASSLGVSYNEQFF

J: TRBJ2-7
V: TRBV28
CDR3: CASSFTSALSYEQYF

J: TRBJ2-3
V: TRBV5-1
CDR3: CASSLDSKRVPDTQYF

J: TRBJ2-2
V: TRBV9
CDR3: CASSGRGHGELFF

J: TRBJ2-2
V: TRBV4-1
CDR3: CASSQVDMGFPNTGELFF

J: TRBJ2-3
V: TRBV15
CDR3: CATSPSLAGGKGTDTQYF

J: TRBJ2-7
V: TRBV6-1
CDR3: CASSSAGYIYEQYF

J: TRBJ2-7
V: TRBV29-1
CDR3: CSVRGLAGVYEQYF

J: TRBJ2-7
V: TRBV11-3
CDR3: CASSLASGTVEQYF

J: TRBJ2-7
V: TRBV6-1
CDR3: CASSEVRITYEQYF

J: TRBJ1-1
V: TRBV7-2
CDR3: CASTPPTEAFF

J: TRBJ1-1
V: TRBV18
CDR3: CASSPPSVGSTEAFF

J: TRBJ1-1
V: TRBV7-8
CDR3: CASSPWTGTNTEAFF

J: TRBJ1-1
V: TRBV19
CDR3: CASRPYGGADTEAFF

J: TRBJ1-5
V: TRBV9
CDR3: CASSDRGNQPQHF

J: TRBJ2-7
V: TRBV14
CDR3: CASSRPDGSDEQYF

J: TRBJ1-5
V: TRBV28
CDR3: CASSFVQGQPQHF

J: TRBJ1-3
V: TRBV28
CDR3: CASSSGRGSGNTIYF

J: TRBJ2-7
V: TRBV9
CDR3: CASSARGRDEQYF

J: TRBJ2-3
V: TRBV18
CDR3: CASSPLGGGVDTQYF

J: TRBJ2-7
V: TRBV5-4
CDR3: CASSTRTSGVGEQYF

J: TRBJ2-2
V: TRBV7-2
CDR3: CASSFYESVRTAGELFF

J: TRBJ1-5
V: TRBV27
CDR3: CASRQNRGDQPQHF